This passage covers 9 T cell receptor beta chains from one sample sequenced in a study of shared T cell receptors in the human thymus. Sequenced by immunoSEQ multiplex PCR; TCRdb stores in-frame clones only, minus some. The sample includes hundreds of thousands of clones, around 87% of them seen just once. These data are also associated with another study on human thymus T cells.

Sample: thymocytes. The receptors derive from a boy under two years old with a congenital heart defect.

The chain has TRBV18 and TRBJ2-1, with a weak D call TRBD2 (5 bases). CDR1 KGHSH and CDR2 LQKENI come from the germline V gene. This CDR3 is 15 amino acids long. Deletions cut 0 bases from V and 8 bases from J, with 14 bases between. CDR3 amino acids: CASSPPGFVSDEQFF. The CDR3 DNA sequence: TGTGCCAGCTCACCACCGGGGTTCGTTAGCGATGAGCAGTTCTTC.

This chain links TRBV5-1 with TRBJ2-7; 11 bases map to TRBD2. The CDR3 covers 18 residues. The V gene end was trimmed by 0 bases and the J gene end by 0 bases; junction bases not matched to a gene: 8. CDR1 SGHRS and CDR2 YFSETQ come from the germline V gene. The CDR3 bases are TGCGCCAGCAGCTTGGGAGGACTAGCGGGCTTGAGCTCCTACGAGCAGTACTTC. Encoded protein: CASSLGGLAGLSSYEQYF.

The chain links TRBV25-1 to TRBJ1-5; D not resolved. The germline V gene encodes CDR1 MGHDK and CDR2 SYGVNS. V lost 2 bases and J lost 3, with 5 bases in between. The CDR3 has 13 amino acids. The CDR3 sequence: CASSEASNQPQHF. Written as DNA, the CDR3 is TGTGCCAGCAGTGAAGCGTCCAATCAGCCCCAGCATTTT.

The chain combines TRBV4-3 with TRBJ1-5; D gene ambiguous. Per germline, CDR1 LGHNA and CDR2 YSLEER. CDR3 length: 17 residues. V was trimmed by 2 bases and J by 0 bases, leaving 14 bases between them. CDR3 DNA sequence: TGCGCCAGCAGCCAAAACCGGACTGCGGATAGCAATCAGCCCCAGCATTTT. This codes for CASSQNRTADSNQPQHF.

The V call is TRBV9, the J call TRBJ1-1, with 8 positions matching TRBD1. Germline V gives CDR1 SGDLS, CDR2 YYNGEE. V lost 3 bases to trimming and J lost 4 bases; unmatched junction nucleotides: 8. The CDR3 has 15 residues. The chain's CDR3 is CASSGKTGEGTEAFF. As DNA, the CDR3 is TGTGCCAGCAGCGGGAAGACAGGGGAGGGCACTGAAGCTTTCTTT.

V is TRBV5-6 and J is TRBJ1-6; 9 nucleotides line up with TRBD1. The CDR3 is 15 amino acids. V dropped 4 bases and J dropped 5; count of bases not matched to a gene: 4. Germline V gives CDR1 SGHDT, CDR2 YYEEEE. The CDR3: CASSRTGENNSPLHF. CDR3 nucleotides: TGTGCCAGCAGCCGGACAGGGGAAAATAATTCACCCCTCCACTTT. The variable domain in full, with the rest retrieved from reference TRBV5-6 and TRBJ1-6, is DAGVTQSPTHLIKTRGQQVTLRCSPKSGHDTVSWYQQALGQGPQFIFQYYEEEERQRGNFPDRFSGHQFPNYSSELNVNALLLGDSALYLCASSRTGENNSPLHFGNGTRLTVT.

The V and J genes are TRBV27 and TRBJ2-7; the D gene is possibly TRBD2 (5 bases). Trimming left V 5 bases short and J 4 bases short, with 18 bases between. This CDR3 comprises 15 residues. Germline lookup yields CDR1 MNHEY and CDR2 SMNVEV (reference sequence). The CDR3 DNA reads as TGTGCCAGCAGTCTCAACGGACTCCCTACATACGAGCAGTACTTC. Residues: CASSLNGLPTYEQYF.

V is TRBV6-1 and J is TRBJ2-2; possibly TRBD2 for D (5 bases). The germline gives CDR1 MNHNS, CDR2 SASEGT. This CDR3 comprises 15 residues. The germline V and J ends were trimmed by 5 bases and 8 bases, with 18 bases remaining between them. The CDR3 here is CASSSQETRPGELFF. The CDR3 region has the DNA TGTGCCAGCAGTTCCCAGGAAACTAGACCTGGGGAGCTGTTTTTT.

This clone appeared a single time. This sample also contains other DNA sequences that code for the same CDR3. This sequence joins TRBV5-1 and TRBJ2-7; D call uncertain. Trimming took off 0 bases at V and 5 bases at J, with 6 bases between the two ends. CDR3 length: 12 amino acids. Germline V gene lookup returns CDR1 SGHRS and CDR2 YFSETQ. CDR3 region: CASSLVGDEQYF. CDR3 DNA sequence: TGCGCCAGCAGCTTGGTGGGCGACGAGCAGTACTTC.